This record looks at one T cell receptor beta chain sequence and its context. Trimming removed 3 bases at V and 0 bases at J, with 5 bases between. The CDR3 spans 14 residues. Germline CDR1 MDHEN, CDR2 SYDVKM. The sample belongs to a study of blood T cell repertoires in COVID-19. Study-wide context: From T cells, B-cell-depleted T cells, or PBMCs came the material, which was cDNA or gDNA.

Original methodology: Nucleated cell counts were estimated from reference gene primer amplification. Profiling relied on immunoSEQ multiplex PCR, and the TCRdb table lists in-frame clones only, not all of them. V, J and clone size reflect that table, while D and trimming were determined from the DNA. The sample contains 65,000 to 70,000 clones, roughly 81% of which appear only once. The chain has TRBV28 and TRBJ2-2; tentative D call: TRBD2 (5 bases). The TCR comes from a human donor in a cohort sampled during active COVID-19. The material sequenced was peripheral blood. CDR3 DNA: TGTGCCAGCAGTTTGGGAGCGAACACCGGGGAGCTGTTTTTT. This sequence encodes CASSLGANTGELFF.